This T cell receptor beta chain was sequenced in a study of cytomegalovirus exposure and HLA in healthy donors (dated by TCRdb to 2015 to 2018). Study-level background: In an earlier analysis of under 600 of the donors, about 270 Gb of sequence data and 117 million unique TCR beta sequences from about 190 million T cells were reported. Of the roughly 400 genotyped donors, over 70% fell in the genetic ancestry cluster associated with self-reported Caucasian donors. The number of donors typed differed by locus, with roughly 620-640 for A, B, C, DRB1 and DQB1, 522 for DQA1, 600 to 610 for DPA1, and around 430 for DPB1. To decide whether each TCR beta V gene segment behaved as functional or pseudogenic, an earlier analysis of some 600 of the donors relied on high-throughput TCR beta sequencing. To predict cytomegalovirus infection status, the study combined high-throughput TCR immunosequencing, statistical association of individual TCRs with disease status, and machine learning. In a later analysis, previously published TCR beta repertoires from 550 to 750 donors were re-analyzed and high-resolution HLA genotyping was added so that TCR occurrence patterns could be studied. An early release that covered fewer than 750 HLA-typed donors contained approximately 300 gigabases of sequencing data and 75 million to 100 million unique TCR sequences. The study profiled the T cell repertoires of approximately 700 subjects by immunosequencing and related them to cytomegalovirus serostatus. The later analysis used no new phenotypic data to find candidate immune exposures, relying instead on TCR beta sequences and their occurrence across donors. Because of strong linkage in the cohort, five DR-DQ haplotypes were treated as single units for association and clustering. In addition to the first cohort of hundreds of subjects, a separate validation cohort of approximately 110 different subjects was used. In a later genetic analysis, genome-wide SNP genotypes for about 55% of the roughly 700 donors were used, and that subset was treated as a discovery cohort. Donor age, sex, ethnicity and CMV serostatus were collected together with the repertoire data. Among some 410 genotyped donors of the cohort, an average of approximately 240,000 unique TCR beta nucleotide sequences was sequenced per donor, of which about 18% were non-productive. The study aimed to test whether signatures of past pathogen exposure could be identified by cataloging public T cell receptors. Every repertoire in the discovery cohort had been generated on one and the same sequencing platform. Class I and class II HLA loci were covered by the typing at four-digit resolution.

In total, approximately 690 healthy bone marrow donors made up the cohort. Cohort members were all nominally healthy when sampled, although unrecorded immune exposures were likely present. The donor tested CMV seronegative and was one of the 352 seronegative cohort members. Every donor gave a peripheral blood sample, and the peripheral blood mononuclear cells from that sample were used for TCR beta sequencing. Genomic DNA extraction from the blood cell samples was performed with the Qiagen DNeasy Blood Extraction Kit. Here is what the overall study found, with its caveats: An earlier analysis of approximately 600 of the donors showed that most TCR beta V segments appeared in productive rearrangements either about 87% or about 30% of the time, which broadly matched IMGT annotations. The classifier was reported to diagnose cytomegalovirus status with high specificity and sensitivity in both the original cohort and the validation cohort. A group of highly shared sequence variants was considered likely to be a technical artifact of the sequencing pipeline. A further reported finding was that TCR beta sequences accurately predicted the HLA-A and HLA-B alleles for most subjects in the first cohort. The earlier analysis of approximately 540 of the donors excluded over 15 rarely observed V segments, including chromosome 9 orphons, because counts were too low. An association between a missense DCLRE1C variant and V-gene and J-gene trimming of TCR beta chains was found in a later genetic analysis and replicated in an independent cohort. This cohort had only TCR beta chains sequenced, and the lack of alpha or paired-chain data limited which features could be detected. According to a later genetic analysis, donors in an Asian-associated ancestry cluster had fewer N-insertions in productive TCRs than the roughly 700-donor mean. The authors suggested that the approach could potentially be generalized to other disease states and immunological phenotypes. In a later analysis, HLA-associated TCR beta chains were found to be more clonally expanded and to have lower generation probabilities than equally common non-associated chains. A later analysis found that TCR association rates varied across HLA loci, with DRB1 alleles showing the most associated TCRs and HLA-C alleles the fewest. In a later analysis, 15,000 to 20,000 TCR beta sequences were associated with specific HLA alleles at a false discovery rate of 0.05. Presence/absence analyses assumed roughly uniform sequencing depth across donors, an assumption that may not hold. A later analysis found that most CMV-associated TCR beta chains appeared HLA-restricted, with HLA associations seemingly driven largely by CMV exposure. Strong co-occurrence of HLA alleles, especially DR and DQ, made assigning TCR associations to individual alleles difficult. The study listed 164 TCR beta chains as associated with cytomegalovirus. For the cohort, immune exposure information was limited to CMV serostatus. Because HLA typing was unavailable for some donors at each locus, only the typed subset was used in association tests. A few of the identified cytomegalovirus-associated TCR beta chains were confirmed in vitro to be specific for cytomegalovirus antigens. In a later analysis, several top co-occurrence clusters were reported to appear linked to parvovirus B19, influenza, CMV and Epstein-Barr virus. Correlated functional status among segregating V segments might reflect linkage disequilibrium, but an unknown experimental factor could not be ruled out. Most TCR sequences were observed very rarely across donors, whereas some public TCRs were present in many individuals.

Library method: the immunoSEQ multiplex PCR assay. For the multiplex PCR, a mixture combining 60 forward primers for TCR Vbeta segments and 13 reverse primers for TCR Jbeta segments was used. Amplification of the CDR3 region of rearranged TCR beta genes was performed with a multiplex PCR assay on genomic DNA. Amplified TCR beta libraries were sequenced as 87-base-pair reads on the Illumina HiSeq System. As for how the authors treated the data: A later analysis counted tens of millions of unique TCR beta chains across the 550 to 700 repertoires, and about 10 million of these chains were shared by at least two donors. To remove PCR and sequencing errors, raw reads were error-corrected and collapsed into unique sequences using a nearest-neighbor algorithm that merged closely related sequences. CDR3 sequences were aligned to IMGT reference sequences to assign V, D and J gene segments. For a sequence to be retained, a match of at least six nucleotides to both a V gene segment and a J gene segment was required. A rearrangement was called productive if the CDR3 had no stop codons and remained in frame with V and J, and every other rearrangement was called non-productive. CDR3 was defined according to IMGT convention as the region running from the second conserved V-encoded cysteine to the conserved J-encoded phenylalanine. The earlier analysis of about 640 of the donors excluded any sequence lacking an unambiguous match to a single V gene segment. In an earlier analysis of approximately 560 of the donors, a V segment was called functional when productive rearrangements were above 56.7%, and segregating when the standard deviation between donors exceeded 5%. A statistical classification framework was built for diagnosing cytomegalovirus status from the catalog of TCR beta chain sequences. A later analysis assigned V and J genes by comparing TCR nucleotide sequences with IMGT/GENE-DB human TR gene sequences. The TCRdist pipeline was used in a later analysis to assign CDR3 sequences and most-parsimonious VDJ recombination scenarios. A later analysis defined each TCR beta chain by its CDR3 amino acid sequence plus V-gene family, and excluded reads lacking a unique V-gene family. To address suspected cross-contamination and a sequencing artifact, a later analysis removed under 600 highly shared, low-generation-probability nucleotide sequences. In a later analysis, a clonal expansion index was calculated for each public chain from normalized within-repertoire ranks of inferred template counts. In a later analysis, generation probabilities were computed with a VDJ recombination model fitted to out-of-frame rearrangements, and the resulting probabilities were checked against IGoR. In a later analysis, TCR-TCR, TCR-HLA and TCR-CMV co-occurrence was scored with hypergeometric tests, and a repertoire-size bias correction was applied to TCR pairs. In a later analysis, false discovery rates were estimated by permuting HLA or CMV assignments 20 times. In a later analysis, co-occurring TCRs were grouped with DBSCAN, and TCRdist sequence similarity was added when clustering was performed within HLA-allele-positive subsets. For co-occurrence clustering, repertoires with fewer than 30,000 or more than 120,000 public chains were excluded, along with roughly five repertoires with anomalous nucleotide sharing. The table comes from immuneACCESS by way of TCRdb, which keeps in-frame sequences with V and J called. Part of the clones is missing from these tables; in studies checked, under half for an unresolved V gene and the rest for unknown reasons. V and J calls and clone size are copied from that table; D and trimming were computed from the DNA. This sample holds 100,000 to 150,000 clones; around 80% were observed only once. The top ten clones comprise 1.1% of the sample.

Of note for this clone: Which antigen it targets is not known. No qualities accompany the bases; no much larger clone lies one base away.

Specimen: PBMCs. This TCR was sampled from a woman in her 30s in good health and CMV-seronegative.

The CDR3 is CASSFDRRPQHF. In nucleotides, the sequence is TGTGCCAGCAGCTTTGATCGGAGGCCCCAGCATTTT. The chain employs TRBV7-9 and TRBJ1-5; no confident D gene assignment can be made. Based on the germline V gene (reference sequence), the CDR1 and CDR2 sequences are SEHNR and FQNEAQ. The trim is 3 bases for V and 9 bases for J, with a gap of 9 bases between the germline ends. The CDR3, cysteine through phenylalanine, is 12 amino acids long. Of all the DNA, just the CDR3 is kept, 36 bases in frame from base 1.